This paragraph reports one TCR beta chain. The data derive from a study of OX40 agonist ivuxolimab in advanced cancers. Germline assignment: CDR1 MNHNS and CDR2 SASEGT. This CDR3 region has 15 residues. Trimming removed 0 bases at V and 8 bases at J, with 14 bases between. Using immunoSEQ multiplex PCR, the repertoire was profiled, and TCRdb retains in-frame clones only, with some absent. The table includes some 77,000 clones, 80% to 90% detected once. Baseline was the first blood sampling point, followed by cycle 4 day 1 and cycle 7 day 1. The receptor's source is an adult with an advanced solid tumor such as melanoma, head and neck, liver or kidney cancer. The specimen comprised CD4+ or CD8+ T cells sorted from blood, sampled in a trial of the OX40 agonist ivuxolimab. The chain employs TRBV6-1 and TRBJ2-1; no clear D. The CDR3 DNA follows: TGTGCCAGCAGTGAAGCGGCCCTGGGGTTGGATGAGCAGTTCTTC. Residues: CASSEAALGLDEQFF.